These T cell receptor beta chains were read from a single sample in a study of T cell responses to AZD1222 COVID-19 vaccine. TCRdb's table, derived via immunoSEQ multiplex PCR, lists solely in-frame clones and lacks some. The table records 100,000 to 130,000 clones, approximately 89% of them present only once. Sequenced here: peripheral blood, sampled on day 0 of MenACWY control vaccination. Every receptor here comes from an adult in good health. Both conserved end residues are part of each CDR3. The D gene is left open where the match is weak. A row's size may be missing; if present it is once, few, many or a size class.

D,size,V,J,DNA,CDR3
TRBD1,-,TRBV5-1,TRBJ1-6,TGCGCCAGCAGCTTGGCCGGCGGCCAGGGGGCCCTCCACTTT,CASSLAGGQGALHF
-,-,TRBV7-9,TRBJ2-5,TGTGCCAGCAGCTTAAAAGAGGAGACCCAGTACTTC,CASSLKEETQYF
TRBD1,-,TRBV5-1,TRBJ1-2,TGCGCCAGCAGCTTGGGACAGGGCCCCTATGGCTACACCTTC,CASSLGQGPYGYTF
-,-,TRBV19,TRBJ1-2,TGTGCCAGTAACCCGACAGTGACATACTATGGCTACACCTTC,CASNPTVTYYGYTF
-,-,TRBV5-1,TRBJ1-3,TGCGCCAGCAGCCCCAGCGACTCTGGAAACACCATATATTTT,CASSPSDSGNTIYF
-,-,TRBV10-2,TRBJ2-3,TGCGCCAGCAGTCGTGCTGGCACAGATACGCAGTATTTT,CASSRAGTDTQYF
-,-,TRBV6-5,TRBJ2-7,TGTGCCAGCAGTTCTAGCGAGCAGTACTTC,CASSSSEQYF
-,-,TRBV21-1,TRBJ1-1,TGTGCCAGCAGCCCCCTGTGGGTTCCGGGACAGGGGAACACTGAAGCTTTCTTT,CASSPLWVPGQGNTEAFF
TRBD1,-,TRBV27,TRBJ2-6,TGTGCCAGCAGTCAAGGACAGGTCTCTGGGGCCAACGTCCTGACTTTC,CASSQGQVSGANVLTF
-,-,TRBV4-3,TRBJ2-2,TGCGCCAGCAGCCGAACGGCCCCCCCCGGGGAGCTGTTTTTT,CASSRTAPPGELFF
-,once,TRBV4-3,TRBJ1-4,TGCGCCAGCAGCCAAGAATTCGACAGGCGGGATGAAAAACTGTTTTTT,CASSQEFDRRDEKLFF
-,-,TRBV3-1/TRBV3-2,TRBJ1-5,TGTGCCAGCAGCCAAGGGGCGGGATCTAGCAATCAGCCCCAGCATTTT,CASSQGAGSSNQPQHF
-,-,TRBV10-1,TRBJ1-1,TGCGCCAGCAGTGAGCAGGGGTGGCCTGGCACTGAAGCTTTCTTT,CASSEQGWPGTEAFF